Shown below are 13 T cell receptor beta chains from a single sample sequenced in a study. TCRdb called the 5' RACE reads again in MiXCR, with one record for every CDR3 protein. The profile shows roughly 9,900 distinct CDR3 sequences, more than 15% of them singletons. Cells sorted as Tregs were CD4+, CD25+ and CD127-/low. The sample consisted of Tregs sorted from a lymph node. The receptors shown here come from a female donor with breast cancer.

This clonotype has a handful of counts. This may come from a read error, since a much larger clone is one base off. The gene calls are TRBV7-2 and TRBJ2-6; possibly TRBD1 or TRBD2 for D (5 bases each). Germline lookup yields CDR1 SGHTA and CDR2 FQGNSA. Trimming stripped 1 base from V and 1 base from J, with 8 bases between. The CDR3 has 16 residues. CDR3 loop: CASSLGGGSGANVLTF. CDR3 nucleotide sequence: TGTGCCAGCAGCTTAGGTGGGGGATCTGGGGCCAACGTCCTGACTTTC.

In its sample, this clonotype ranks as medium-sized (0.01 to 0.1%). The chain joins TRBV5-1 to TRBJ1-1; TRBD1 matches 8 bases. J was trimmed by 2 bases and V by 4 bases; bases with no gene match: 10. Germline lookup yields CDR1 SGHRS and CDR2 YFSETQ. This CDR3 has 16 amino acids. The CDR3 region has the DNA TGCGCCAGCAGCGCGGGACAGGCCAACATAAACACTGAAGCTTTCTTT. This encodes CASSAGQANINTEAFF. The whole variable domain, filled in from reference TRBV5-1 and TRBJ1-1, reads KAGVTQTPRYLIKTRGQQVTLSCSPISGHRSVSWYQQTPGQGLQFLFEYFSETQRNKGNFPGRFSGRQFSNSRSEMNVSTLELGDSALYLCASSAGQANINTEAFFGQGTRLTVV.

About this clonotype itself: Since a much larger clone is just one base distant, this may be a read error. This sequence joins TRBV29-1 and TRBJ2-7, with 8 bases that match TRBD2. This CDR3 region has 14 residues. Germline V gene data show CDR1 as SQVTM and CDR2 as ANQGSEA. This CDR3 is CGASGSRSSYEQYF. The CDR3 region has the DNA TGCGGCGCCAGCGGGAGCCGAAGCTCCTACGAGCAGTACTTC.

This clonotype was recorded a few times. A much larger clonotype is one base distant, so this may be a read error. The chain is built from TRBV20-1 and TRBJ1-3; tentatively, D is TRBD1 (5 bases). Germline V gene sequence: CDR1 DFQATT, CDR2 SNEGSKA (reference sequence). CDR3 size: 12 residues. CDR3 amino acids: CRAAGPGDTIYF. The CDR3 bases are TGCAGGGCTGCGGGGCCGGGGGACACCATATATTTT.

The rearrangement uses TRBV2 and TRBJ1-4; D might be TRBD1 (5 bases). CDR3 length: 14 amino acids. V shed 7 bases and J shed 6 bases, with 15 bases lying between them. From germline, CDR1 is SNHLY and CDR2 FYNNEI. The CDR3 DNA is TGTGCCAGCATTTGGACACGCAGAGATGAAAAACTGTTTTTT. Translation gives CASIWTRRDEKLFF.

As for this clonotype: The CDR3 does not close with the conserved phenylalanine or tryptophan, likely indicating a read error. The gene calls are TRBV7-2 and TRBJ1-2, with a possible D match to TRBD1 (5 bases). Trimming took 4 bases from V and 0 from J, leaving 15 bases between them. The germline CDR1 and CDR2 sequences are SGHTA and FQGNSA. There are 16 residues in the CDR3. CDR3 DNA: TGTGCCAGCAGCTCGGGACCGGCGGCCACTAACTATGGCTACACCCTC. Its translation is CASSSGPAATNYGYTL.

This sequence joins TRBV20-1 and TRBJ2-5, with 11 bases aligning to TRBD2. Unmatched junction bases numbered 12, after V lost 2 bases and J lost 7 bases. Germline V gene data show CDR1 as DFQATT and CDR2 as SNEGSKA (reference sequence). This CDR3 is 16 amino acids long. The CDR3 DNA reads TGCAGTGCTAGATACCGACTAGCGGGACGGGAGGGGACCCAGTACTTC. This sequence encodes CSARYRLAGREGTQYF.

By share, this clonotype counts as medium-sized. V usage is TRBV5-1 and J usage is TRBJ2-7; TRBD2 aligns across 12 bases. The CDR3 is made up of 17 amino acids. Trimming took 0 bases from V and 3 from J; bases not matched to a gene: 7. The V gene's germline CDR1 is SGHRS and CDR2 YFSETQ. CDR3: CASSLGNGLAGLYEQYF. In nucleotides, the CDR3 is TGCGCCAGCAGCTTGGGGAACGGACTAGCGGGACTCTACGAGCAGTACTTC. Looking up the rest from reference TRBV5-1 and TRBJ2-7 gives the full variable domain: KAGVTQTPRYLIKTRGQQVTLSCSPISGHRSVSWYQQTPGQGLQFLFEYFSETQRNKGNFPGRFSGRQFSNSRSEMNVSTLELGDSALYLCASSLGNGLAGLYEQYFGPGTRLTVT.

This clonotype was seen a handful of times. This chain links TRBV12-3 or TRBV12-4 with TRBJ2-1; perhaps TRBD2 as D (5 bases). V lost 6 bases to trimming and J lost 5 bases, with 11 bases between them. The CDR3 length is 13 residues. In DNA, the CDR3 is TGTGCCAGCAGCTGGACTGGAGACAATGAGCAGTTCTTC. This codes for CASSWTGDNEQFF.

About this clonotype: An end of the junction does not agree with germline; a read error may underlie this. The genes are TRBV5-4 and TRBJ1-6, with 7 bases fitting TRBD1. The CDR3 runs 15 residues. Germline CDR1 reads SGHNT; CDR2 reads YYREEE (reference sequence). The CDR3 here is CANSRGQGGNSPLRF. CDR3 coding DNA: TGTGCCAACAGCCGTGGCCAGGGGGGTAATTCACCCCTCCGCTTT.

A word on this clonotype: No conserved phenylalanine or tryptophan is present at the end of the CDR3, so a read error is the likely explanation. V usage is TRBV11-2 and J usage is TRBJ2-5; tentative D call: TRBD2 (5 bases). Per germline, CDR1 SGHAT and CDR2 FQNNGV. This CDR3 is 14 amino acids long. Trimming left V 6 bases short and J 2 bases short, with 13 bases between. The CDR3 region is CASSGLYDQETQYI. CDR3 sequence (DNA): TGTGCCAGCAGTGGACTTTACGATCAAGAGACCCAGTACATC.

This clonotype was counted only a few times. Possible read error: a much larger clone is one base away. The chain carries TRBV24-1 and TRBJ2-1; 9 bases map to TRBD1. From germline, CDR1 is KGHDR and CDR2 SFDVKD. V lost 4 bases and J lost 5; bases outside the gene matches: 8. The CDR3 has 16 residues. The CDR3 coding sequence is TGTGCCACCAGTGACCCCGGGACAGGGCACCACAATGAGCAGTTCTTC. This codes for CATSDPGTGHHNEQFF.

This clonotype was seen repeatedly, ten times or more. This chain connects TRBV20-1 to TRBJ2-5; D is undetermined. The germline gives CDR1 DFQATT, CDR2 SNEGSKA (reference sequence). CDR3 length: 11 amino acids. V was clipped by 6 bases and J by 5 bases, with 10 bases between them. This CDR3 reads CSAQLGETQYF. The DNA for the CDR3 is TGCAGTGCCCAGTTAGGGGAGACCCAGTACTTC.